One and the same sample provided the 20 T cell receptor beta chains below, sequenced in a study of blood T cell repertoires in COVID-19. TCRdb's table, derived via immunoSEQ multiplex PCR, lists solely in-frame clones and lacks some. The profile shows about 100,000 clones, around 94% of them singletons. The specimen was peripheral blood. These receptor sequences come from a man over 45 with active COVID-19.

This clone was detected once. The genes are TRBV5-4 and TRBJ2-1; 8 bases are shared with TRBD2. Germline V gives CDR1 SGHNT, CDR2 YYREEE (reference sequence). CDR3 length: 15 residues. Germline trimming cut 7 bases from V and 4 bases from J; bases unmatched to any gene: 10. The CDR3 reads CASGRTSLLYNEQFF. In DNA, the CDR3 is TGTGCCAGCGGTAGGACTAGCCTCCTTTACAATGAGCAGTTCTTC. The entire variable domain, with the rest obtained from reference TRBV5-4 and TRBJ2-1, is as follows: ETGVTQSPTHLIKTRGQQVTLRCSSQSGHNTVSWYQQALGQGPQFIFQYYREEENGRGNFPPRFSGLQFPNYSSELNVNALELDDSALYLCASGRTSLLYNEQFFGPGTRLTVL.

The CDR3 nucleotides are TGCGCCAGCAGCCAAGATCAGGGTGCTAGCGGACCAACGCGAGAGACCCAGTACTTC. It yields the protein CASSQDQGASGPTRETQYF. The chain couples TRBV4-1 to TRBJ2-5; 7 bases fit TRBD2. The germline CDR1 and CDR2 sequences are MGHRA and YSYEKL. The CDR3 has 19 amino acids. Germline trimming cut 0 bases from V and 4 bases from J; bases unmatched to any gene: 17.

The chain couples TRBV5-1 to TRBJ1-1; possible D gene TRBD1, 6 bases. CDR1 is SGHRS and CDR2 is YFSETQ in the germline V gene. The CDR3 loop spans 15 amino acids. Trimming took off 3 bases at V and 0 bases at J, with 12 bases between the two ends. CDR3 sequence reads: CASSSWTDLNTEAFF. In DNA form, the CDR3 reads TGCGCCAGCAGCTCTTGGACAGATTTGAACACTGAAGCTTTCTTT.

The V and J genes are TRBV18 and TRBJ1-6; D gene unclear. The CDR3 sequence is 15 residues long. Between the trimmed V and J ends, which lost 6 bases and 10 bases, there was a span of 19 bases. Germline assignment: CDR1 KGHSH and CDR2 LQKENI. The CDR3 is CASSSQSAQKSPLHF. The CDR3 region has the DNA TGTGCCAGCTCGTCGCAGAGCGCCCAAAAGTCACCCCTCCACTTT.

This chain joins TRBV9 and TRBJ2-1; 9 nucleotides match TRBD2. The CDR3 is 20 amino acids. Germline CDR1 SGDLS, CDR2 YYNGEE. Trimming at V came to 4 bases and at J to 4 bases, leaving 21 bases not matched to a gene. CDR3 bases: TGTGCCAGCAGCCCCAAGGTCTTTTCCCCCGGACTAGCGCGATACAATGAGCAGTTCTTC. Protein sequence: CASSPKVFSPGLARYNEQFF. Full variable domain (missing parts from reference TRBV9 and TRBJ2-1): DSGVTQTPKHLITATGQRVTLRCSPRSGDLSVYWYQQSLDQGLQFLIQYYNGEERAKGNILERFSAQQFPDLHSELNLSSLELGDSALYFCASSPKVFSPGLARYNEQFFGPGTRLTVL.

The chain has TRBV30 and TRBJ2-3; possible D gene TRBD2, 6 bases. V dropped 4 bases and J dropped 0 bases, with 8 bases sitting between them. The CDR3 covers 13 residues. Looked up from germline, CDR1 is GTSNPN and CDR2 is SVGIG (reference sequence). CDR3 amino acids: CAWTGTSTDTQYF. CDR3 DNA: TGTGCCTGGACCGGGACTAGCACAGATACGCAGTATTTT.

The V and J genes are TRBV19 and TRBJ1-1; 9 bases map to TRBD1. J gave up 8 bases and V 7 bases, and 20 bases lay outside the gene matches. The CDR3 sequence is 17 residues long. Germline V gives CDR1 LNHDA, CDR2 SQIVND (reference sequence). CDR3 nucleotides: TGTGCCAGTATCCCCCTGGTGGTAAAACAGGGGGCTTCCGAAGCTTTCTTT. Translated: CASIPLVVKQGASEAFF.

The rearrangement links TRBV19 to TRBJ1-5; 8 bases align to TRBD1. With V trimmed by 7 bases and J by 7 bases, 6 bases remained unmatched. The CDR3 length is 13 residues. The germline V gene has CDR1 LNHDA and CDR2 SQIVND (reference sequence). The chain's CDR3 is CASKIQGEQPQHF. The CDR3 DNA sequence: TGTGCCAGTAAGATACAGGGGGAACAGCCCCAGCATTTT.

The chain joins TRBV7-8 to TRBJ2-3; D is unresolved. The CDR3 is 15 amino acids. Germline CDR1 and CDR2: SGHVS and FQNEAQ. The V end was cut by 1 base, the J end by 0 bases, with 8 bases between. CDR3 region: CASSLGVTSTDTQYF. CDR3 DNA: TGTGCCAGCAGCTTAGGCGTTACTAGCACAGATACGCAGTATTTT. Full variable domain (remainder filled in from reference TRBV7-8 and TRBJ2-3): GAGVSQSPRYKVAKRGQDVALRCDPISGHVSLFWYQQALGQGPEFLTYFQNEAQLDKSGLPSDRFFAERPEGSVSTLKIQRTQQEDSAVYLCASSLGVTSTDTQYFGPGTRLTVL.

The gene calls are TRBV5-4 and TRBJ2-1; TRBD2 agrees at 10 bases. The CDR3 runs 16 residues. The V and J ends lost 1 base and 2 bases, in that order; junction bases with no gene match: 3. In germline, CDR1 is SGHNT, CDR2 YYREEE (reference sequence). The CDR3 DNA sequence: TGTGCCAGCAGCTTGTCCAGCGGGGGGGCCTACAATGAGCAGTTCTTC. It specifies CASSLSSGGAYNEQFF.

The CDR3 coding sequence is TGTGCCAGCAGTTTTGGCGGGAGCAGAAATGAGCAGTTCTTC. The encoded protein is CASSFGGSRNEQFF. V and J are TRBV28 and TRBJ2-1; 7 nucleotides agree with TRBD2. This CDR3 is 14 amino acids long. J gave up 7 bases and V 3 bases, and 6 bases lay outside the gene matches. Looked up from germline, CDR1 is MDHEN and CDR2 is SYDVKM.

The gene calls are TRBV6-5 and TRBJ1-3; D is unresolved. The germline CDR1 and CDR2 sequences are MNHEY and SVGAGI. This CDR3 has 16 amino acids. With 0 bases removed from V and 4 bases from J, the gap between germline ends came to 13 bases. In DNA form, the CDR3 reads TGTGCCAGCAGTTACTCGGGCAGCAAAACGGGAAACACCATATATTTT. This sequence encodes CASSYSGSKTGNTIYF.

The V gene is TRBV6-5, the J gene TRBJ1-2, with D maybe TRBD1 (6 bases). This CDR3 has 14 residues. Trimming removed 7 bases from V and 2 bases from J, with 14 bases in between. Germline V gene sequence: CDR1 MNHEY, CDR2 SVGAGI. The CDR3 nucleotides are TGTGCCAGCACTTCGGGGGGCGGGAACTATGGCTACACCTTC. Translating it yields CASTSGGGNYGYTF.

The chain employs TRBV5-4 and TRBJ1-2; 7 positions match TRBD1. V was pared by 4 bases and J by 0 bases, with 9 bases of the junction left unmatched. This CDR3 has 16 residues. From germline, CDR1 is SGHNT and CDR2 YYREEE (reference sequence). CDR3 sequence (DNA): TGTGCCAGCAGCCCACTTACAGGGGTCTCTAACTATGGCTACACCTTC. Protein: CASSPLTGVSNYGYTF.

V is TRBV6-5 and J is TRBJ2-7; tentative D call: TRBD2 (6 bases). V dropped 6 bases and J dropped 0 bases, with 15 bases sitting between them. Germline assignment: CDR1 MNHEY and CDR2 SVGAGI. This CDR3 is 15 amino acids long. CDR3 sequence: CASSRFSGSSYEQYF. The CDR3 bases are TGTGCCAGCAGCCGATTTTCCGGGAGCTCCTACGAGCAGTACTTC.

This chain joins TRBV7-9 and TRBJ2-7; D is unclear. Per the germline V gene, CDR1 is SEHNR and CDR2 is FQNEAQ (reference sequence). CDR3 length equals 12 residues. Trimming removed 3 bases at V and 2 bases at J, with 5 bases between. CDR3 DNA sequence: TGTGCCAGCAGCTTCACTCCCTACGAGCAGTACTTC. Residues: CASSFTPYEQYF.

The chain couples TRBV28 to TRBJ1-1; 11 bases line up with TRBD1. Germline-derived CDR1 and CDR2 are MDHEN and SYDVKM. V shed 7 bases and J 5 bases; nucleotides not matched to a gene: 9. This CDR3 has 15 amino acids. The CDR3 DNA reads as TGTGCCAGCATTGGACAGGGGGCGCGGGAAACTGAAGCTTTCTTT. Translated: CASIGQGARETEAFF. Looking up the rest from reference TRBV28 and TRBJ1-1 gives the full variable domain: DVKVTQSSRYLVKRTGEKVFLECVQDMDHENMFWYRQDPGLGLRLIYFSYDVKMKEKGDIPEGYSVSREKKERFSLILESASTNQTSMYLCASIGQGARETEAFFGQGTRLTVV.

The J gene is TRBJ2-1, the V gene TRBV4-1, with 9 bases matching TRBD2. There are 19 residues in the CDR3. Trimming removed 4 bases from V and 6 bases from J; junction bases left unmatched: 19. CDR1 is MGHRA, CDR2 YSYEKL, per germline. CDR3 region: CASSRNAGGKLFRFNEQFF. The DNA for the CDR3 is TGCGCCAGCAGCCGCAATGCGGGAGGGAAGCTTTTTCGCTTCAATGAGCAGTTCTTC.

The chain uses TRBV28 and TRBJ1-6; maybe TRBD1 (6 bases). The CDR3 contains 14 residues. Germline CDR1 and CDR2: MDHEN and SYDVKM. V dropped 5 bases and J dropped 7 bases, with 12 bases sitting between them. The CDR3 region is CASSEDSGNSPLHF. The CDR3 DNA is TGTGCCAGCAGTGAGGACAGTGGAAATTCACCCCTCCACTTT.

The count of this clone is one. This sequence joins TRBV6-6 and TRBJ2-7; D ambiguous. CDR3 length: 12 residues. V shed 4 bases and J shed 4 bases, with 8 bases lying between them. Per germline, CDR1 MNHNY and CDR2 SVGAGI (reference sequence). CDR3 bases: TGTGCCAGCAGTTTCTCACAATACGAGCAGTACTTC. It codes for CASSFSQYEQYF.